The next 27 T cell receptor beta chains were all read from a single sample in a study of monozygotic twins with cystic fibrosis. TCRdb's table, derived via immunoSEQ multiplex PCR, lists solely in-frame clones and lacks some. Here the sample spans under 20,000 clones, nearly 98% being singletons. The sample comprised blood. The receptors were gathered from a woman in her twenties or thirties with cystic fibrosis.

This clone was seen only once. This chain uses TRBV6-4 with TRBJ1-2; D gene ambiguous. Deletions cut 6 bases from V and 7 bases from J, with 15 bases between. Germline assignment: CDR1 MRHNA and CDR2 SNTAGT. The CDR3 runs 13 residues. CDR3 protein: CASSAEAGFGYTF. The CDR3, as DNA: TGTGCCAGCAGCGCTGAGGCCGGGTTTGGCTACACCTTC.

The CDR3 sequence is CASQYLGSGELFF. CDR3 coding DNA: TGTGCCAGCCAATATCTGGGTAGCGGGGAGCTGTTTTTT. The chain is built from TRBV27 and TRBJ2-2; D not certain. CDR3 length: 13 residues. Trimming left V 8 bases short and J 7 bases short, with 14 bases between. Germline-derived CDR1 and CDR2 are MNHEY and SMNVEV (reference sequence).

This sequence joins TRBV5-1 and TRBJ2-5; TRBD2 aligns across 11 bases. The V segment lost 2 bases and the J segment 5 bases; nucleotides outside the gene matches: 11. The CDR3 consists of 17 residues. Germline CDR1 reads SGHRS; CDR2 reads YFSETQ. CDR3 nucleotides: TGCGCCAGCAGCTTAAGGCTAGCGGGGGGCCAGGGGGAGACCCAGTACTTC. Translated, it gives CASSLRLAGGQGETQYF. Together with reference TRBV5-1 and TRBJ2-5, the CDR3 gives the full variable domain: KAGVTQTPRYLIKTRGQQVTLSCSPISGHRSVSWYQQTPGQGLQFLFEYFSETQRNKGNFPGRFSGRQFSNSRSEMNVSTLELGDSALYLCASSLRLAGGQGETQYFGPGTRLLVL.

The V gene is TRBV18, the J gene TRBJ1-6, with D possibly matching TRBD1 (5 bases). The V gene lost 2 bases and the J gene lost 0 bases, with 14 bases spanning the gap. The CDR3 length is 18 residues. In germline, CDR1 is KGHSH, CDR2 LQKENI. This CDR3 reads CASSPGAGRYSYNSPLHF. CDR3 sequence (DNA): TGTGCCAGCTCACCAGGGGCAGGGCGCTACTCCTATAATTCACCCCTCCACTTT.

The CDR3 nucleotides read TGTGCCAGCAGCTTAGGGGTGGGGAGGTCGAATGAGCAGTTCTTC. Its translation is CASSLGVGRSNEQFF. The rearrangement uses TRBV7-6 and TRBJ2-1, with TRBD2 as a possible D gene (6 bases). The CDR3 extends over 15 amino acids. Trimming took off 1 base at V and 7 bases at J, with 14 bases between the two ends. Germline CDR1 SGHVS, CDR2 FNYEAQ.

V is TRBV19 and J is TRBJ2-2; D tentatively reads TRBD1 or TRBD2 (5 bases each). The CDR3 runs to 12 residues. V lost 6 bases and J lost 7, with 9 bases in between. Germline V CDR1 and CDR2: LNHDA, SQIVND (reference sequence). CDR3 sequence: CASSLRGGELFF. The CDR3 DNA reads as TGTGCCAGTAGCCTGAGGGGCGGGGAGCTGTTTTTT.

This clone was recorded once. This chain links TRBV6-1 with TRBJ1-6; D is unclear. Germline loops: CDR1 MNHNS, CDR2 SASEGT. The CDR3 covers 12 residues. V lost 8 bases and J 8 bases, leaving 10 bases between the germline ends. CDR3 region: CASLGQHSPLHF. The CDR3 bases are TGTGCCAGCCTCGGCCAACATTCACCCCTCCACTTT.

This rearrangement joins TRBV5-1 to TRBJ1-1, with 7 nucleotides matching TRBD1. CDR1 and CDR2 from the germline V gene are SGHRS and YFSETQ. Unmatched junction bases numbered 4, after V lost 4 bases and J lost 1 base. This CDR3 contains 14 residues. CDR3 amino acids: CASSPRDRNTEAFF. The CDR3 coding sequence is TGCGCCAGCAGCCCTAGGGACAGGAACACTGAAGCTTTCTTT.

The rearrangement joins TRBV5-4 to TRBJ2-5, with TRBD1 matching over 7 bases. V gave up 6 bases and J gave up 3 bases; unmatched junction bases: 5. There are 13 residues in the CDR3. Germline loops: CDR1 SGHNT, CDR2 YYREEE (reference sequence). The CDR3 is CASNQGTEETQYF. The CDR3 nucleotides are TGTGCCAGCAACCAGGGGACAGAAGAGACCCAGTACTTC.

This chain uses TRBV27 with TRBJ2-3; 10 bases agree with TRBD1. The germline CDR1 and CDR2 sequences are MNHEY and SMNVEV (reference sequence). Losses at the gene ends were 5 bases for V and 4 bases for J; bases not matched to a gene: 9. The CDR3 extends over 16 amino acids. CDR3: CASSRGTGVLADTQYF. In DNA, the CDR3 is TGTGCCAGCAGTCGAGGGACAGGGGTGTTGGCAGATACGCAGTATTTT.

The V and J genes are TRBV28 and TRBJ1-2; TRBD1 aligns across 9 bases. With V trimmed by 5 bases and J by 0 bases, 7 bases remained unmatched. This CDR3 is 16 amino acids long. Germline-derived CDR1 and CDR2 are MDHEN and SYDVKM. The CDR3 nucleotides read TGTGCCAGCAGTCTTGTGGGGGACAGGGCTAACTATGGCTACACCTTC. Encoded protein: CASSLVGDRANYGYTF.

The V and J genes are TRBV6-6 and TRBJ1-6; D is uncertain. The CDR3 has 16 residues. V lost 4 bases, J lost 0 bases, and 10 bases lay in between. CDR1 and CDR2 (germline): MNHNY, SVGAGI (reference sequence). The CDR3 loop is CASSSEASSYNSPLHF. CDR3 DNA: TGTGCCAGCAGTTCAGAAGCGAGCTCCTATAATTCACCCCTCCACTTT.

The V call is TRBV7-8, the J call TRBJ2-7; 7 bases line up with TRBD2. Germline V gives CDR1 SGHVS, CDR2 FQNEAQ. V dropped 4 bases and J dropped 2; count of bases not matched to a gene: 8. The CDR3 contains 15 residues. This CDR3 is CASSYVAGTAYEQYF. CDR3 in DNA: TGTGCCAGCAGCTATGTAGCGGGCACGGCCTACGAGCAGTACTTC.

The rearrangement uses TRBV4-1 and TRBJ2-3, with 14 bases lining up with TRBD2. This CDR3 spans 16 amino acids. J lost 6 bases, V lost 5 bases, and 7 bases had no gene match. CDR1 and CDR2 from the germline V gene are MGHRA and YSYEKL. The CDR3 DNA reads TGCGCCAGCAGCTGGACTAGCGGGGGGCCCCTCGATACGCAGTATTTT. Amino acid sequence: CASSWTSGGPLDTQYF.

The rearrangement links TRBV10-3 to TRBJ2-3; D not certain. V was trimmed by 4 bases and J by 6 bases, leaving 5 bases between them. This CDR3 has 11 amino acids. CDR1 ENHRY and CDR2 SYGVKD come from the germline V gene. The CDR3 loop reads CAISGQDTQYF. CDR3 nucleotide sequence: TGTGCCATCAGTGGTCAGGATACGCAGTATTTT.

The V and J genes are TRBV29-1 and TRBJ2-5; D is tentatively TRBD1 or TRBD2 (5 bases each). From germline, CDR1 is SQVTM and CDR2 ANQGSEA. The CDR3 is 13 residues long. V was shortened by 5 bases and J by 5 bases, with 15 bases between the two germline ends. CDR3 sequence: CSVRGRTRETQYF. The CDR3 region has the DNA TGCAGCGTTAGGGGACGGACGCGGGAGACCCAGTACTTC. Full variable domain (missing parts from reference TRBV29-1 and TRBJ2-5): SAVISQKPSRDICQRGTSLTIQCQVDSQVTMMFWYRQQPGQSLTLIATANQGSEATYESGFVIDKFPISRPNLTFSTLTVSNMSPEDSSIYLCSVRGRTRETQYFGPGTRLLVL.

The chain couples TRBV27 to TRBJ1-3, with TRBD1 as a possible D gene (5 bases). The length of the CDR3 is 14 residues. Germline assignment: CDR1 MNHEY and CDR2 SMNVEV (reference sequence). The V and J ends lost 0 bases and 2 bases respectively, with 5 bases between them. This chain's CDR3 is CASSLSGAGNTIYF. The CDR3 nucleotides are TGTGCCAGCAGTTTATCAGGGGCTGGAAACACCATATATTTT.

The rearrangement uses TRBV13 and TRBJ2-7; tentatively, D is TRBD1 (5 bases). Germline lookup yields CDR1 PRHDT and CDR2 FYEKMQ (reference sequence). V lost 4 bases and J lost 7, with 11 bases in between. CDR3 length: 12 residues. DNA of the CDR3: TGTGCCAGCAGCTCGCAGGGTAAAGAGCAGTACTTC. Translation gives CASSSQGKEQYF. The full variable domain, its missing parts supplied by reference TRBV13 and TRBJ2-7, is AAGVIQSPRHLIKEKRETATLKCYPIPRHDTVYWYQQGPGQDPQFLISFYEKMQSDKGSIPDRFSAQQFSDYHSELNMSSLELGDSALYFCASSSQGKEQYFGPGTRLTVT.

The chain joins TRBV21-1 to TRBJ2-7. TRBV21-1 is marked as a pseudogene. This CDR3 has 15 amino acids. The CDR3 DNA is TGTGCCAGCAGCAAAGTTACGGGCTCAGAGTACGAGCAGTACTTC. Its translation: CASSKVTGSEYEQYF.

The chain recombines TRBV7-2 with TRBJ1-3, with no clear D. The CDR3 extends over 14 amino acids. The germline V and J ends were trimmed by 5 bases and 2 bases, with 10 bases remaining between them. From germline, CDR1 is SGHTA and CDR2 FQGNSA. The CDR3 coding sequence is TGTGCCAGCAGCGTAGTATCGGCTGGAAACACCATATATTTT. Residues: CASSVVSAGNTIYF.

The gene calls are TRBV18 and TRBJ2-3, with D tentatively TRBD2 (6 bases). CDR1 KGHSH and CDR2 LQKENI come from the germline V gene. Trimming shortened V by 4 bases and J by 7 bases, and 15 bases separated the two germline ends. This CDR3 has 14 residues. The CDR3 loop is CASSLSTSGNTQYF. CDR3 DNA: TGTGCCAGCTCACTCTCGACTAGTGGGAATACGCAGTATTTT.

This chain links TRBV19 with TRBJ1-2; D is uncertain. The germline V and J ends were trimmed by 3 bases and 8 bases, with 7 bases remaining between them. Germline CDR1 LNHDA, CDR2 SQIVND (reference sequence). The CDR3 spans 11 residues. The CDR3 bases are TGTGCCAGTAGTATGGTCTTCGGCTACACCTTC. Translation: CASSMVFGYTF.

This rearrangement joins TRBV5-1 to TRBJ1-1, with D perhaps matching TRBD1 (6 bases). The CDR3 covers 14 residues. The V end lost 4 bases, the J end lost 3 bases, and 13 bases lay between the germline ends. The V gene's germline CDR1 is SGHRS and CDR2 YFSETQ. CDR3 sequence: CASSHRQDHTEAFF. CDR3 DNA sequence: TGCGCCAGCAGCCATAGACAGGACCACACTGAAGCTTTCTTT.

The chain recombines TRBV30 with TRBJ2-7; the D is unclear. The germline V and J ends were trimmed by 0 bases and 0 bases, with 9 bases remaining between them. This CDR3 is built from 14 residues. From germline, CDR1 is GTSNPN and CDR2 SVGIG (reference sequence). The CDR3 DNA sequence: TGTGCCTGGAGTGTGGATGCAAACTCCTACGAGCAGTACTTC. Translation gives CAWSVDANSYEQYF.

The chain combines TRBV28 with TRBJ2-7; D could derive from TRBD1 or TRBD2 (5 bases each). Trimming took off 6 bases at V and 2 bases at J, with 14 bases between the two ends. Germline CDR1 MDHEN, CDR2 SYDVKM. The CDR3 is 14 amino acids. The chain's CDR3 is CASRTPGPAYEQYF. Written as DNA, the CDR3 is TGTGCCAGCAGGACTCCGGGGCCGGCCTACGAGCAGTACTTC.

The chain employs TRBV7-4 and TRBJ1-1, with a weak D call TRBD1 (6 bases). This CDR3 spans 17 amino acids. Trimming removed 2 bases from V and 1 base from J, with 17 bases in between. Germline lookup yields CDR1 SGHVT and CDR2 SQSDAQ. CDR3 loop: CASSLTEQGRRNTEAFF. In DNA form, the CDR3 reads TGTGCCAGCAGCTTAACGGAACAGGGAAGGAGGAACACTGAAGCTTTCTTT.

The chain joins TRBV2 to TRBJ2-1, with D possibly matching TRBD1 (6 bases). V was shortened by 0 bases and J by 14 bases, with 14 bases between the two germline ends. The CDR3 totals 13 residues. The germline V gene encodes CDR1 SNHLY and CDR2 FYNNEI. CDR3 region: CASSEAGRGHEFF. CDR3 nucleotides: TGTGCCAGCAGTGAAGCCGGCAGGGGTCATGAGTTCTTC.